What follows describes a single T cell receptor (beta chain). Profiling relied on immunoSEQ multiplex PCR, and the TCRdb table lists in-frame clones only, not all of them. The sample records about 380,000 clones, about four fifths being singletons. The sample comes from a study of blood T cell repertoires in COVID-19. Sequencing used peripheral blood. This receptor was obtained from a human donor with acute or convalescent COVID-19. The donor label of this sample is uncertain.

DNA for the CDR3: TGCGCCAGCAGCTTGGAGGGGTATCAGCCCCAGCATTTT. Residues: CASSLEGYQPQHF. The rearrangement links TRBV5-1 to TRBJ1-5; D is possibly TRBD1 (5 bases). The V end was cut by 0 bases, the J end by 5 bases, with 6 bases between. The CDR3 runs to 13 residues. Germline loops: CDR1 SGHRS, CDR2 YFSETQ.